Listed below are T cell receptor beta chains from one sample, sequenced in a study of T cells in pancreatic ductal adenocarcinoma. Clones were sequenced by immunoSEQ multiplex PCR, and TCRdb holds only the in-frame ones, with some missing. The table has over 8,500 clones, over 60% seen once. The sample comprised pancreatic tumor tissue. The receptors originated from a human donor with pancreatic ductal adenocarcinoma. Each CDR3 is given with its conserved first and last residue. D genes are given only for firm matches. Where a row states a size, it is once, few, many or the class of an expanded clone; other rows omit it.

j_call: TRBJ1-1; d_call: NA; v_call: TRBV7-9; clone_size: few; cdr3_aa: CASQLGVRTFF; cdr3_nt: TGTGCCAGCCAACTAGGGGTGAGGACTTTCTTT
j_call: TRBJ1-2; d_call: NA; v_call: TRBV29-1; clone_size: medium-sized; cdr3_aa: CSVLGARGYTF; cdr3_nt: TGCAGCGTCTTGGGGGCTCGGGGCTACACCTTC
j_call: TRBJ2-7; d_call: TRBD1; v_call: TRBV5-1; clone_size: NA; cdr3_aa: CASSYTDRGFSYEQYF; cdr3_nt: TGCGCCAGCAGTTATACGGACAGGGGGTTCTCCTACGAGCAGTACTTC
j_call: TRBJ2-2; d_call: TRBD2; v_call: TRBV4-1; clone_size: few; cdr3_aa: CASNPHSGIVTGELFF; cdr3_nt: TGCGCCAGCAACCCCCATAGCGGGATAGTTACCGGGGAGCTGTTTTTT
j_call: TRBJ2-3; d_call: NA; v_call: TRBV25-1; clone_size: NA; cdr3_aa: CASSEFSLTDTQYF; cdr3_nt: TGTGCCAGCAGTGAATTTTCACTCACAGATACGCAGTATTTT
j_call: TRBJ1-1; d_call: NA; v_call: TRBV2; clone_size: NA; cdr3_aa: CASKRGMNTEAFF; cdr3_nt: TGTGCCAGCAAGAGGGGAATGAACACTGAAGCTTTCTTT
j_call: TRBJ2-3; d_call: TRBD2; v_call: TRBV7-3; clone_size: NA; cdr3_aa: CASSGLAGSTDTQYF; cdr3_nt: TGTGCCAGCAGCGGACTAGCGGGTAGCACAGATACGCAGTATTTT
j_call: TRBJ1-1; d_call: NA; v_call: TRBV6-1; clone_size: NA; cdr3_aa: CASSESNLNTEAFF; cdr3_nt: TGTGCCAGCAGTGAAAGTAACCTCAACACTGAAGCTTTCTTT
j_call: TRBJ2-7; d_call: NA; v_call: TRBV5-4; clone_size: few; cdr3_aa: CASSLGFDGEQYF; cdr3_nt: TGTGCCAGCAGCTTGGGGTTTGACGGCGAGCAGTACTTC
j_call: TRBJ2-7; d_call: TRBD1; v_call: TRBV10-2; clone_size: NA; cdr3_aa: CASRNEQGRSYEQYF; cdr3_nt: TGCGCCAGCAGGAACGAACAGGGGCGTTCCTACGAGCAGTACTTC
j_call: TRBJ1-3; d_call: NA; v_call: TRBV6-1; clone_size: once; cdr3_aa: CASSEVSGNTIYF; cdr3_nt: TGTGCCAGCAGTGAAGTCTCTGGAAACACCATATATTTT
j_call: TRBJ2-1; d_call: TRBD2; v_call: TRBV15; clone_size: NA; cdr3_aa: CATSNLAATYNEQFF; cdr3_nt: TGTGCCACCAGCAATCTAGCGGCGACCTACAATGAGCAGTTCTTC
j_call: TRBJ1-4; d_call: TRBD1; v_call: TRBV19; clone_size: NA; cdr3_aa: CASSARDRGLEKLFF; cdr3_nt: TGTGCCAGTAGTGCGCGGGACAGGGGGCTTGAAAAACTGTTTTTT
j_call: TRBJ1-2; d_call: NA; v_call: TRBV5-4; clone_size: once; cdr3_aa: CASSLDPGPLGGYTF; cdr3_nt: TGTGCCAGCAGCTTGGATCCCGGCCCCCTGGGTGGCTACACCTTC
j_call: TRBJ1-2; d_call: TRBD1; v_call: TRBV4-1; clone_size: NA; cdr3_aa: CASSPRTGANYGYTF; cdr3_nt: TGCGCCAGCAGCCCGAGGACAGGGGCGAACTATGGCTACACCTTC
j_call: TRBJ2-1; d_call: TRBD1; v_call: TRBV5-1; clone_size: once; cdr3_aa: CASSLGQGAIDEQFF; cdr3_nt: TGCGCCAGCAGCTTGGGACAGGGGGCGATCGATGAGCAGTTCTTC
j_call: TRBJ1-1; d_call: NA; v_call: TRBV5-1; clone_size: NA; cdr3_aa: CASSPPEGGAFF; cdr3_nt: TGCGCCAGCAGCCCCCCCGAGGGGGGGGCTTTCTTT
j_call: TRBJ2-2; d_call: NA; v_call: TRBV27; clone_size: NA; cdr3_aa: CASSYPTKQGNTGELFF; cdr3_nt: TGTGCCAGCAGCTACCCTACCAAACAGGGAAACACCGGGGAGCTGTTTTTT
j_call: TRBJ2-7; d_call: TRBD2; v_call: TRBV10-3; clone_size: NA; cdr3_aa: CATWGVAGVASSYEQYF; cdr3_nt: TGTGCCACGTGGGGGGTAGCGGGAGTTGCGTCTTCCTACGAGCAGTACTTC
j_call: TRBJ1-2; d_call: NA; v_call: TRBV4-2; clone_size: NA; cdr3_aa: CASSLDPTGGYTF; cdr3_nt: TGTGCCAGCAGCTTGGATCCCACAGGTGGCTACACCTTC
j_call: TRBJ2-6; d_call: TRBD2; v_call: TRBV4-2; clone_size: NA; cdr3_aa: CASSQDASGSSGANVLTF; cdr3_nt: TGTGCCAGCAGCCAAGACGCTAGCGGAAGCTCTGGGGCCAACGTCCTGACTTTC
j_call: TRBJ2-1; d_call: TRBD2; v_call: TRBV28; clone_size: few; cdr3_aa: CASTSSGRTSSYNEQFF; cdr3_nt: TGTGCCAGCACTTCGAGCGGGAGGACAAGCTCCTACAATGAGCAGTTCTTC
j_call: TRBJ1-2; d_call: NA; v_call: TRBV10-3; clone_size: few; cdr3_aa: CAKWGDGYTF; cdr3_nt: TGTGCCAAGTGGGGGGATGGCTACACCTTC
j_call: TRBJ1-5; d_call: TRBD1; v_call: TRBV28; clone_size: NA; cdr3_aa: CASSLAGGKRSQPQHF; cdr3_nt: TGTGCCAGCAGTTTAGCAGGGGGCAAGCGCAGTCAGCCCCAGCATTTT
j_call: TRBJ1-2; d_call: NA; v_call: TRBV27; clone_size: few; cdr3_aa: CASSPPGSIYGYTF; cdr3_nt: TGTGCCAGCAGCCCTCCCGGGTCGATCTATGGCTACACCTTC
j_call: TRBJ2-1; d_call: NA; v_call: TRBV10-3; clone_size: NA; cdr3_aa: CAISYTSRNEQFF; cdr3_nt: TGTGCCATCAGTTATACTAGCCGCAATGAGCAGTTCTTC
j_call: TRBJ2-5; d_call: NA; v_call: TRBV5-1; clone_size: NA; cdr3_aa: CASSPARETQYF; cdr3_nt: TGCGCCAGCAGCCCCGCCCGCGAGACCCAGTACTTC
j_call: TRBJ2-5; d_call: TRBD1; v_call: TRBV7-3; clone_size: NA; cdr3_aa: CASSFGQGAVETQYF; cdr3_nt: TGTGCCAGCAGCTTTGGACAGGGGGCTGTGGAGACCCAGTACTTC
j_call: TRBJ2-7; d_call: TRBD2; v_call: TRBV2; clone_size: few; cdr3_aa: CATRYGLADDEQYF; cdr3_nt: TGTGCCACCCGGTATGGGCTAGCGGACGACGAGCAGTACTTC
j_call: TRBJ1-2; d_call: NA; v_call: TRBV4-1; clone_size: NA; cdr3_aa: CASSQDEDKGVGYTF; cdr3_nt: TGCGCCAGCAGCCAAGATGAGGACAAAGGGGTAGGCTACACCTTC
j_call: TRBJ1-1; d_call: NA; v_call: TRBV23-1; clone_size: NA; cdr3_aa: CASRGGKDTEAFF; cdr3_nt: TGCGCCAGCAGAGGCGGTAAGGACACTGAAGCTTTCTTT
j_call: TRBJ1-2; d_call: NA; v_call: TRBV5-1; clone_size: NA; cdr3_aa: CASSLTAGGGYGYTF; cdr3_nt: TGCGCCAGCAGCTTGACAGCCGGCGGTGGCTATGGCTACACCTTC
j_call: TRBJ1-2; d_call: NA; v_call: TRBV6-5; clone_size: few; cdr3_aa: CASMDISRLGYGYTF; cdr3_nt: TGTGCCAGCATGGACATCTCCCGGCTGGGGTATGGCTACACCTTC
j_call: TRBJ2-1; d_call: NA; v_call: TRBV11-2; clone_size: few; cdr3_aa: CASSLGGGGNEQFF; cdr3_nt: TGTGCCAGCAGCTTAGGTGGAGGGGGCAATGAGCAGTTCTTC
j_call: TRBJ2-5; d_call: TRBD2; v_call: TRBV11-1; clone_size: medium-sized; cdr3_aa: CASSFGTSGGALETQYF; cdr3_nt: TGTGCCAGCAGCTTCGGGACTAGCGGGGGGGCCCTAGAGACCCAGTACTTC
j_call: TRBJ2-3; d_call: TRBD2; v_call: TRBV6-5; clone_size: NA; cdr3_aa: CASSRLAGGTDTQYF; cdr3_nt: TGTGCCAGCAGTAGACTAGCGGGAGGCACAGATACGCAGTATTTT
j_call: TRBJ2-7; d_call: NA; v_call: TRBV6-5; clone_size: NA; cdr3_aa: CASRGGLTYEQYF; cdr3_nt: TGTGCCAGCAGGGGGGGTCTTACCTACGAGCAGTACTTC
j_call: TRBJ1-4; d_call: NA; v_call: TRBV9; clone_size: NA; cdr3_aa: CASSVLGGGNEKLFF; cdr3_nt: TGTGCCAGCAGCGTATTGGGCGGGGGCAATGAAAAACTGTTTTTT
j_call: TRBJ2-3; d_call: TRBD1; v_call: TRBV5-6; clone_size: NA; cdr3_aa: CASSPTRQGFRDTQYF; cdr3_nt: TGTGCCAGCAGCCCCACTAGACAGGGGTTTAGAGATACGCAGTATTTT
j_call: TRBJ2-3; d_call: NA; v_call: TRBV13; clone_size: NA; cdr3_aa: CAGQRGRASTDTQYF; cdr3_nt: TGTGCCGGACAGAGAGGGAGGGCTAGCACAGATACGCAGTATTTT